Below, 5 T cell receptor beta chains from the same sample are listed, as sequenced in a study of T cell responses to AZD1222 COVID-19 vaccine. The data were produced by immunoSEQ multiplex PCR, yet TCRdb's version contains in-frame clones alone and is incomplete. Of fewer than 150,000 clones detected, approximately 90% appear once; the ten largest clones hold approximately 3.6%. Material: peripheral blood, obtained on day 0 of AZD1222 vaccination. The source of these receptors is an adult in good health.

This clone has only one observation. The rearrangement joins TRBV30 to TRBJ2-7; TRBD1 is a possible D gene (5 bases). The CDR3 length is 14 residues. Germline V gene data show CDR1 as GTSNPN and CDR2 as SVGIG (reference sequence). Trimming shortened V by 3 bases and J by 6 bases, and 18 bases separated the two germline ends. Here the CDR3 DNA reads TGTGCCTGGAGCCAGGGCCAACTGCCTTCCGAGCAGTACTTC. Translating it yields CAWSQGQLPSEQYF. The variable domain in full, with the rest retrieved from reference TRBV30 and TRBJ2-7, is SQTIHQWPATLVQPVGSPLSLECTVEGTSNPNLYWYRQAAGRGLQLLFYSVGIGQISSEVPQNLSASRPQDRQFILSSKKLLLSDSGFYLCAWSQGQLPSEQYFGPGTRLTVT.

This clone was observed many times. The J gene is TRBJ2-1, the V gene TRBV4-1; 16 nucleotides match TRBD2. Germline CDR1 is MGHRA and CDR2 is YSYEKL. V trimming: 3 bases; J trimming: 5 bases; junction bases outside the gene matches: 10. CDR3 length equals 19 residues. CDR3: CASSHPGLAGGPNHNEQFF. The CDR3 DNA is TGCGCCAGCAGCCACCCGGGACTAGCGGGAGGGCCGAATCACAATGAGCAGTTCTTC.

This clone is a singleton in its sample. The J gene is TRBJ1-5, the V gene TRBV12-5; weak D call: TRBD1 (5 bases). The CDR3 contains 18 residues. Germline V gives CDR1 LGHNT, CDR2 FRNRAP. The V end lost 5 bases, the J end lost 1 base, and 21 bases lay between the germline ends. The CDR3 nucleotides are TGTGCTAGTGGTCCAGACCCCGGGCAGGGCGGCAGCAATCAGCCCCAGCATTTT. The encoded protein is CASGPDPGQGGSNQPQHF. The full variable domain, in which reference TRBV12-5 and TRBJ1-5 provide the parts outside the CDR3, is DARVTQTPRHKVTEMGQEVTMRCQPILGHNTVFWYRQTMMQGLELLAYFRNRAPLDDSGMPKDRFSAEMPDATLATLKIQPSEPRDSAVYFCASGPDPGQGGSNQPQHFGDGTRLSIL.

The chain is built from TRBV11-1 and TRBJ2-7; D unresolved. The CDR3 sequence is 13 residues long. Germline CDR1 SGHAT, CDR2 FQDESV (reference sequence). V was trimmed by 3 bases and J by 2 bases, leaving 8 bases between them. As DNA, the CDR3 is TGTGCCAGCAGCTTTGAACCTACCTACGAGCAGTACTTC. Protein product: CASSFEPTYEQYF.

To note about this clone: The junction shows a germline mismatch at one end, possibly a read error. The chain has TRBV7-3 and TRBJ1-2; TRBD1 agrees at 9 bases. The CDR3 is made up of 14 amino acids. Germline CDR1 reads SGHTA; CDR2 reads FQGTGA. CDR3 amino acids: CASSLTGGADGYTF. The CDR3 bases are TGTGCCAGCAGCCTAACAGGGGGCGCGGATGGCTACACCTTC.